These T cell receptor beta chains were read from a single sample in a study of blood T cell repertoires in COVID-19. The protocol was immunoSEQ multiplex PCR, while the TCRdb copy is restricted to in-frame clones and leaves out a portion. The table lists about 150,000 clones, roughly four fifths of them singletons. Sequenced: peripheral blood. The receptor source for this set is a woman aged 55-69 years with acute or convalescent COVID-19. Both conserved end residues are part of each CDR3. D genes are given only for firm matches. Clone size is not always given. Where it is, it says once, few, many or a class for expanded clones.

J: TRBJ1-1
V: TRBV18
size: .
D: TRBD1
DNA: TGTGCCAGCTCACCTGGGACAGGGAGGAACACTGAAGCTTTCTTT
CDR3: CASSPGTGRNTEAFF

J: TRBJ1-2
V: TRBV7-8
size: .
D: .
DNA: TGTGCCAACAGCTTGGGCGTTCGATATGGCTACACCTTC
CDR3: CANSLGVRYGYTF

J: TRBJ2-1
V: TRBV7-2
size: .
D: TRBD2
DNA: TGTGCCAGCAGCTTAGAGCTAGCGGGGAACAATGAGCAGTTCTTC
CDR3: CASSLELAGNNEQFF

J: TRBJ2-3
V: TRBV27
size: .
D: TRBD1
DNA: TGTGCCAGCACAACCGGGACAGGGGGTCCAGATACGCAGTATTTT
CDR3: CASTTGTGGPDTQYF

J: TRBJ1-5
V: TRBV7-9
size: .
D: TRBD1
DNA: TGTGCCAGCAGCCACGGGACAGGGTATAATCAGCCCCAGCATTTT
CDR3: CASSHGTGYNQPQHF

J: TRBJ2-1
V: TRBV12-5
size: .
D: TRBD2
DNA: TGTGCTAGTGGTTTGGTCTTAGCGGGGGGGCCCGCTGAGCAGTTCTTC
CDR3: CASGLVLAGGPAEQFF

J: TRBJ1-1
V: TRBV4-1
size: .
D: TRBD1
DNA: TGCGCCAGCAGCCCCCGGACAGGGGAGGGCACTGAAGCTTTCTTT
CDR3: CASSPRTGEGTEAFF

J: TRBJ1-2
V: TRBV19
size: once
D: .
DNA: TGTGCCAGTAGAGATGGAGGGAGCTTATATGGCTACACCTTC
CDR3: CASRDGGSLYGYTF

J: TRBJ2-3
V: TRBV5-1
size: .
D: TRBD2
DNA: TGCGCCAGCAGCGGTGAAGTAGCGGGGGGGCTTTATGGCACAGATACGCAGTATTTT
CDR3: CASSGEVAGGLYGTDTQYF

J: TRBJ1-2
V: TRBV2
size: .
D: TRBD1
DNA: TGTGCCAGCAGCGCTCGTGCAGGGGGGAATGGCTACACCTTC
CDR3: CASSARAGGNGYTF

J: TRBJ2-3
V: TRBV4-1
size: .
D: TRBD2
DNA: TGCGCCAGCAGCCGAGAACTTTCGGGGGGGCTGACAGATACGCAGTATTTT
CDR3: CASSRELSGGLTDTQYF

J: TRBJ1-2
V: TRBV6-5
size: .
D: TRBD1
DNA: TGTGCCAGCAGGACGACAGGGGCTGGCGACTATGGCTACACCTTC
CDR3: CASRTTGAGDYGYTF

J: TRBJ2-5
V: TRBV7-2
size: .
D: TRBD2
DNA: TGTGCCAGCAGCTATCCTGGGACTAGCGGGGGGGACCAAGAGACCCAGTACTTC
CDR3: CASSYPGTSGGDQETQYF

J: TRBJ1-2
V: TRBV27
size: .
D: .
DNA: TGTGCCAGCAGTTTTGACAGTAACTATGGCTACACCTTC
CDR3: CASSFDSNYGYTF

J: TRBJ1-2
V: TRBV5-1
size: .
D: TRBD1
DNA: TGCGCCAGCAGCCCGGGGACAGGGAATGGCTACACCTTC
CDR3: CASSPGTGNGYTF

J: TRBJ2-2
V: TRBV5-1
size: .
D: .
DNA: TGCGCCAGCAGCTTGGTACGGACAGACACCGGGGAGCTGTTTTTT
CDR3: CASSLVRTDTGELFF

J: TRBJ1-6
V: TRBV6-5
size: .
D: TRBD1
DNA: TGTGCCACCGACAGGGGGAAGCATTCACCCCTCCACTTT
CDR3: CATDRGKHSPLHF

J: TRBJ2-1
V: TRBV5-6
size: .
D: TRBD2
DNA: TGTGCCAGCAGCCCGGGACTAGGCCCTAATGAGCAGTTCTTC
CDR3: CASSPGLGPNEQFF

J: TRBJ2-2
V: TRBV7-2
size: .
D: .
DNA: TGTGCCAGCAGCTTAGTAGGGAGCACCGGGGAGCTGTTTTTT
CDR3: CASSLVGSTGELFF

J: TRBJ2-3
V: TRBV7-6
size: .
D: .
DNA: TGTGCCAGCAGCTTAGGGGGCAGGATAGGAGATACGCAGTATTTT
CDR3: CASSLGGRIGDTQYF

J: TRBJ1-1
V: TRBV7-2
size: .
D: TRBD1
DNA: TGTGCCAGCAGCCCTAGAGCGACAGGGGAAACTGAAGCTTTCTTT
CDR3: CASSPRATGETEAFF

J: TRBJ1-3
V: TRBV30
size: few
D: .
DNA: TGTGCCTGGACGGACGGGGTAGGAAACACCATATATTTT
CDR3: CAWTDGVGNTIYF

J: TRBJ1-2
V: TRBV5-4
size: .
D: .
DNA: TGTGCCAGCAGCTTGGGAGGGTTAGACTATGGCTACACCTTC
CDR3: CASSLGGLDYGYTF

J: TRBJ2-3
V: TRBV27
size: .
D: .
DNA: TGTGCCAGCAGACCGGGATTATACACAGATACGCAGTATTTT
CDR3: CASRPGLYTDTQYF

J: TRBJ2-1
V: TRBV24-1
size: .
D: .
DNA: TGTGCCACCAGTGATTTCCAAAATAATGAGCAGTTCTTC
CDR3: CATSDFQNNEQFF

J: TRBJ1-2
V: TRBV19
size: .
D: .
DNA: TGTGCCAGTAGGGGCCGCACGGACTTCTATGGCTACACCTTC
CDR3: CASRGRTDFYGYTF